This T cell receptor beta chain was recovered during a study of Ad26.COV2.S vaccination and SARS-CoV-2 variants. The CDR3 extends over 14 amino acids. The germline gives CDR1 SGHDN, CDR2 FVKESK. V was clipped by 1 base and J by 5 bases, with 8 bases between them. With regard to this clone: Its target is unknown.

The repertoire was sequenced with immunoSEQ multiplex PCR; TCRdb's copy has only in-frame clones and lacks some. The sample shows about 480,000 clones, around nine tenths of them seen only once. Study-level points and caveats: Post-vaccination breadth of spike-specific CD8+ and CD4+ T cell responses was reportedly substantial. Vaccinated and placebo-treated recipients had similar non-spike TCR breadth.

This sample's treatment: some 19 received Ad26.COV2.S at low or high dose, single or two shots; a few received placebo; per-sample allocation not given. Sample collection was performed on day 63 after the first vaccine or placebo injection. The sample consisted of peripheral blood, taken in a trial of Ad26.COV2.S vaccine versus placebo. V usage is TRBV14 and J usage is TRBJ2-2, with D uncertain. The receptor was isolated from a person aged 18-60 years who received the Ad26.COV2.S COVID-19 vaccine or a placebo. The chain's CDR3 is CASSQVLRTGELFF. Here the CDR3 DNA reads TGTGCCAGCAGCCAAGTGCTGCGGACCGGGGAGCTGTTTTTT.